This T cell receptor beta chain was sequenced for a study of CD8+CD57+ T cells in acquired aplastic anemia. Study overall: Across the sorted CD4+ and CD8+ cells, DNA amounts averaged about 3.1 ug.

About this clonotype itself: The target antigen is unknown.

Both TCR beta VDJ combination and CDR3 sequence profiling were carried out. Genomic DNA was the template for this profiling. Each CDR3 protein gets one entry after TCRdb re-called the reads with MiXCR. The repertoire holds approximately 98,000 distinct CDR3 sequences, with 40% to 60% as singletons. The study's findings and limits: CD8+ Simpson's diversity in patients was not significantly different from that in controls.

The CDR3 is 13 amino acids. Trimming left V 4 bases short and J 5 bases short, with 11 bases between. The germline gives CDR1 SGHTA, CDR2 FQGNSA. The gene calls are TRBV7-2 and TRBJ2-5; D gene uncertain. The clonotype comes from a human donor in good health, serving as a control. Specimen: sorted CD4+, CD8+, or CD8+CD57+ T cells (not recorded which) from PBMCs. The CDR3 here is CASSSKQWETQYF. DNA for the CDR3: TGTGCCAGCAGCTCAAAACAATGGGAGACCCAGTACTTC.